The T cell receptor beta chain described here comes from a study of shared clonotypes between healthy human individuals. Regarding the study as a whole: Memory subsets had estimated richness that was generally smaller than that of naive subsets.

V dropped 4 bases and J dropped 4; count of bases not matched to a gene: 8. CDR3 length: 16 residues. Germline V lookup: CDR1 SGHTA, CDR2 FQGTGA. As to this clone: Its target is unknown.

Repertoires were generated with immunoSEQ multiplex PCR, while TCRdb's copy carries only in-frame clones and drops some. The sample lists around 2.5 million clones; 93% were seen once. The source of this sequence is a man younger than 30 in good health. Some clones in this sample may be carry-over from other donors' samples. This chain links TRBV7-3 with TRBJ2-1; 9 bases align to TRBD1. Sequencing input: naive CD4+ T cells from PBMCs. Regarding subset: CD45RA+ positively selected. CDR3 residues: CASSSRDRETYNEQFF. The CDR3 DNA reads as TGTGCCAGCAGCTCCCGGGACAGGGAGACTTACAATGAGCAGTTCTTC.